The 28 T cell receptor beta chains reported below all come from one sample, sequenced in a study of early T cells in non-severe SARS-CoV-2 infection. TCRdb processed the 5' RACE reads anew with MiXCR; each CDR3 protein has one entry. The data contain 55,000 to 80,000 distinct CDR3 sequences, approximately 9.2% of them singletons. Sequences were derived from whole blood, sampled at baseline. Source of these receptors: an adult who was a healthcare worker with PCR-confirmed SARS-CoV-2 infection or an uninfected control (not recorded which).

This clonotype has ten or more counts. The rearrangement uses TRBV4-2 and TRBJ2-7; perhaps TRBD1 as D (5 bases). The V and J ends lost 3 bases and 0 bases respectively, with 15 bases between them. This CDR3 comprises 16 residues. Germline V gives CDR1 LGHNA, CDR2 YNFKEQ. The CDR3 is CASSQSRGFRSYEQYF. The CDR3 nucleotides are TGTGCCAGCAGCCAGTCTAGGGGATTCCGCTCCTACGAGCAGTACTTC.

This clonotype was found many times. The V and J genes are TRBV6-5 and TRBJ1-1; perhaps TRBD1 as D (5 bases). The germline gives CDR1 MNHEY, CDR2 SVGAGI. The V end lost 10 bases, the J end lost 4 bases, and 16 bases lay between the germline ends. This CDR3 comprises 13 residues. CDR3 loop: CAIRRGMGTEAFF. DNA for the CDR3: TGTGCCATCCGTCGGGGGATGGGCACTGAAGCTTTCTTT.

There are many counts of this clonotype. This sequence joins TRBV5-6 and TRBJ2-5, with TRBD1 identical over 10 bases. The CDR3 sequence is 14 residues long. Germline lookup yields CDR1 SGHDT and CDR2 YYEEEE. With V trimmed by 5 bases and J by 5 bases, 6 bases remained unmatched. This chain's CDR3 is CASRETGGRETQYF. The CDR3, as DNA: TGTGCCAGCAGGGAGACAGGGGGCCGGGAGACCCAGTACTTC.

This clonotype was observed many times. The chain couples TRBV18 to TRBJ1-6; no clear D gene. V lost 2 bases and J lost 8, with 10 bases in between. This CDR3 is 14 amino acids long. Germline V gives CDR1 KGHSH, CDR2 LQKENI. The CDR3 nucleotides are TGTGCCAGCTCACCATTGAGGGATGATTCACCCCTCCACTTT. Its protein is CASSPLRDDSPLHF.

This clonotype was detected a few times. The gene calls are TRBV11-3 and TRBJ2-2; TRBD1 agrees at 11 bases. The CDR3 is 13 amino acids. With 5 bases clipped from V and 7 bases from J, the junction kept 0 bases outside the gene matches. Looked up from germline, CDR1 is SGHNT and CDR2 is YENEEA. The CDR3 loop is CASSGTGGGELFF. In nucleotides, the CDR3 is TGTGCCAGCAGCGGGACAGGGGGCGGGGAGCTGTTTTTT.

The sample holds many counts of this clonotype. V is TRBV29-1 and J is TRBJ2-7; D possibly corresponds to TRBD2 (6 bases). CDR3 length: 12 amino acids. CDR1 SQVTM and CDR2 ANQGSEA come from the germline V gene. V shed 6 bases and J shed 6 bases, with 15 bases lying between them. This chain's CDR3 is CSVMMTRAEQYF. CDR3 nucleotides: TGCAGCGTAATGATGACTAGGGCCGAGCAGTACTTC.

In regard to this clonotype: The conserved phenylalanine or tryptophan normally closing the CDR3 is absent here, so this likely arose from a read error. The CDR3 nucleotides are TGTGCCAGCAGCCCAGCTCTCAGCGGGGGCCCCTACGAGCAGTACATC. It encodes CASSPALSGGPYEQYI. The chain combines TRBV9 with TRBJ2-7; TRBD2 agrees at 8 bases. This CDR3 has 16 residues. In germline, CDR1 is SGDLS, CDR2 YYNGEE. V trimming: 4 bases; J trimming: 2 bases; junction bases outside the gene matches: 11.

The table lists this clonotype with a few counts. The V and J genes are TRBV4-1 and TRBJ2-6, with D unclear. The CDR3 totals 22 residues. V was pared by 8 bases and J by 0 bases, with 32 bases between. Germline CDR1 is MGHRA and CDR2 is YSYEKL. Here the CDR3 reads CASSLSRGPILVEHSGANVLTF. DNA of the CDR3: TGCGCCAGCTCTCTTTCTCGAGGCCCCATTCTCGTGGAACACTCTGGGGCCAACGTCCTGACTTTC.

Details on this clonotype: A much more abundant neighbour one base away suggests this may be a read error. The chain joins TRBV11-2 to TRBJ2-7; 7 bases are a match to TRBD2. The germline gives CDR1 SGHAT, CDR2 FQNNGV. The CDR3 loop spans 14 amino acids. The CDR3 sequence is CASSLQHGRYELYF. CDR3 nucleotide sequence: TGTGCCAGCAGCTTACAGCACGGGAGGTACGAGCTGTACTTC.

V and J are TRBV6-5 and TRBJ2-1; the D gene is possibly TRBD1 (6 bases). Between the trimmed V and J ends, which lost 6 bases and 5 bases, there was a span of 14 bases. This CDR3 spans 14 amino acids. CDR1 and CDR2 from the germline V gene are MNHEY and SVGAGI. The DNA of the CDR3 is TGTGCCAGCAGCGGGACACTACTCAACAATGAGCAGTTCTTC. It is translated as CASSGTLLNNEQFF.

This clonotype was seen ten or more times. The genes are TRBV5-4 and TRBJ2-4, with D uncertain. The CDR3 length is 15 residues. V dropped 0 bases and J dropped 6 bases, with 13 bases sitting between them. The germline V gene encodes CDR1 SGHNT and CDR2 YYREEE (reference sequence). In DNA form, the CDR3 reads TGTGCCAGCAGCTTGGATCCAGTCAAGGGAAACATTCAGTACTTC. Translation gives CASSLDPVKGNIQYF.

This clonotype was counted a few times. This chain uses TRBV3-1 with TRBJ1-6; no clear D. Trimming took off 3 bases at V and 3 bases at J, with 9 bases between the two ends. CDR1 is LGHDT and CDR2 is YNNKEL in the germline V gene (reference sequence). CDR3 length equals 15 residues. The CDR3 coding sequence is TGTGCCAGCAGCCATACCGACGGCTATAATTCACCCCTCCACTTT. Its translation: CASSHTDGYNSPLHF.

This clonotype was found a few times. CDR3 bases: TGTGCCAGCAGCCAATCTAGCGGGACGAGTTACAATGAGCAGTTCTTC. This gives the protein CASSQSSGTSYNEQFF. V is TRBV3-1 and J is TRBJ2-1; the match to TRBD2 covers 9 bases. The V gene end was trimmed by 2 bases and the J gene end by 4 bases; junction bases not matched to a gene: 6. Germline V gene lookup returns CDR1 LGHDT and CDR2 YNNKEL (reference sequence). The CDR3 has 16 amino acids.

The gene calls are TRBV7-9 and TRBJ2-5, with D tentatively TRBD2 (6 bases). Trimming cost V 0 bases and J 4 bases, with 12 bases left between them. This CDR3 comprises 15 residues. Germline V lookup: CDR1 SEHNR, CDR2 FQNEAQ (reference sequence). This chain's CDR3 is CASSLASGGAETQYF. The CDR3 nucleotides read TGTGCCAGCAGCTTAGCGTCCGGGGGTGCAGAGACCCAGTACTTC.

This clonotype was picked up many times. The chain combines TRBV2 with TRBJ2-3; TRBD2 matches at 8 bases. Germline trimming cut 7 bases from V and 3 bases from J; bases unmatched to any gene: 3. Germline V gene data show CDR1 as SNHLY and CDR2 as FYNNEI. This CDR3 is 13 amino acids long. CDR3 DNA: TGTGCCAGCAATCGGGAGGGGACAGATACGCAGTATTTT. Protein product: CASNREGTDTQYF.

This clonotype has just a few counts. The chain is built from TRBV7-6 and TRBJ2-5; D is possibly TRBD1 (5 bases). The CDR3 is 14 amino acids. Germline-derived CDR1 and CDR2 are SGHVS and FNYEAQ. The V and J ends lost 2 bases and 6 bases respectively, with 13 bases between them. The CDR3 is CASSLLAGPQTQYF. The DNA for the CDR3 is TGTGCCAGCAGCTTACTTGCAGGGCCACAGACCCAGTACTTC.

This clonotype has just a few counts. The J gene is TRBJ2-3, the V gene TRBV5-1, with D hard to call. Germline CDR1 and CDR2: SGHRS and YFSETQ. Trimming cost V 2 bases and J 6 bases, with 7 bases left between them. This CDR3 spans 12 amino acids. The CDR3 sequence: CASSFEGDTQYF. CDR3 DNA: TGCGCCAGCAGCTTCGAAGGCGATACGCAGTATTTT. Complete variable domain (other parts from reference TRBV5-1 and TRBJ2-3): KAGVTQTPRYLIKTRGQQVTLSCSPISGHRSVSWYQQTPGQGLQFLFEYFSETQRNKGNFPGRFSGRQFSNSRSEMNVSTLELGDSALYLCASSFEGDTQYFGPGTRLTVL.

The V call is TRBV29-1, the J call TRBJ1-1; D possibly corresponds to TRBD1 (6 bases). Trimming shortened V by 6 bases and J by 8 bases, and 19 bases separated the two germline ends. Germline values: CDR1 SQVTM, CDR2 ANQGSEA. This CDR3 region has 13 residues. The CDR3 sequence is CSVLKLGQREAFF. In DNA form, the CDR3 reads TGCAGCGTCCTGAAACTAGGACAGAGAGAAGCTTTCTTT.

The chain couples TRBV5-1 to TRBJ2-2, with TRBD2 matching over 13 bases. The CDR3 is 17 amino acids. V shed 4 bases, J shed 1 base, and the junction held 4 bases outside the gene matches. Germline V gene lookup returns CDR1 SGHRS and CDR2 YFSETQ. The CDR3 region has the DNA TGCGCCAGCAGCGAAAGACTAGCGGGAGGGAACACCGGGGAGCTGTTTTTT. Translation gives CASSERLAGGNTGELFF. The complete variable domain, with remaining parts taken from reference TRBV5-1 and TRBJ2-2, reads KAGVTQTPRYLIKTRGQQVTLSCSPISGHRSVSWYQQTPGQGLQFLFEYFSETQRNKGNFPGRFSGRQFSNSRSEMNVSTLELGDSALYLCASSERLAGGNTGELFFGEGSRLTVL.

This clonotype has more than one count but fewer than ten. This chain links TRBV6-2 or TRBV6-3 with TRBJ2-7; tentatively, D is TRBD2 (5 bases). V lost 0 bases and J 7 bases, leaving 13 bases between the germline ends. The CDR3 length is 14 residues. The germline V gene has CDR1 MNHEY and CDR2 SVGEGT. For the CDR3, the DNA is TGTGCCAGCAGTTACTCGCGGGTACGGTTGGAGCAGTACTTC. It yields the protein CASSYSRVRLEQYF.

This chain joins TRBV12-3 or TRBV12-4 and TRBJ2-7, with D maybe TRBD1 (5 bases). V was clipped by 3 bases and J by 3 bases, with 18 bases between them. This CDR3 has 16 residues. This CDR3 is CASSLALREVGYEQYF. CDR3 DNA sequence: TGTGCCAGCAGTTTGGCCCTCAGGGAAGTCGGCTACGAGCAGTACTTC.

The rearrangement links TRBV4-2 to TRBJ2-2, with D hard to call. Germline CDR1 reads LGHNA; CDR2 reads YNFKEQ. The CDR3 covers 13 residues. Trimming pared 0 bases from V and 5 bases from J, leaving 4 bases between. Written as DNA, the CDR3 is TGTGCCAGCAGCCAAGAAATAACCGGGGAGCTGTTTTTT. This sequence encodes CASSQEITGELFF.

J is TRBJ2-7 and V is TRBV20-1; D remains ambiguous. Deletions cut 3 bases from V and 7 bases from J, with 7 bases between. Germline CDR1 reads DFQATT; CDR2 reads SNEGSKA (reference sequence). The CDR3 is 10 residues long. CDR3 amino acids: CSASMNEQYF. In nucleotides, the CDR3 is TGCAGTGCTAGTATGAATGAGCAGTACTTC.

The J gene is TRBJ1-5, the V gene TRBV15; 10 nucleotides line up with TRBD1. This CDR3 has 17 residues. Trimming took 2 bases from V and 0 from J; bases not matched to a gene: 4. CDR1 is LNHNV, CDR2 YYDKDF, per germline (reference sequence). Here the CDR3 DNA reads TGTGCCACCAGCAGACTGACAGGGGGCTTTAGCAATCAGCCCCAGCATTTT. This codes for CATSRLTGGFSNQPQHF.

This clonotype was picked up many times. The chain recombines TRBV11-2 with TRBJ2-1, with D possibly matching TRBD1 (5 bases). The V and J ends lost 5 bases and 4 bases respectively, with 9 bases between them. The CDR3 loop spans 13 amino acids. CDR1 and CDR2 (germline): SGHAT, FQNNGV. CDR3: CASSTRQYNEQFF. The CDR3 DNA follows: TGTGCCAGCAGCACCCGACAGTACAATGAGCAGTTCTTC. The full variable domain, with the rest looked up from reference TRBV11-2 and TRBJ2-1, is EAGVAQSPRYKIIEKRQSVAFWCNPISGHATLYWYQQILGQGPKLLIQFQNNGVVDDSQLPKDRFSAERLKGVDSTLKIQPAKLEDSAVYLCASSTRQYNEQFFGPGTRLTVL.

This clonotype has a handful of counts. The chain recombines TRBV7-2 with TRBJ2-1, with unresolved D. CDR3 length: 16 residues. CDR1 and CDR2 (germline): SGHTA, FQGNSA. Trimming took 0 bases from V and 0 from J, leaving 9 bases between them. The CDR3 coding sequence is TGTGCCAGCAGCTTAGCGTTTAGTAGCTCCTACAATGAGCAGTTCTTC. It codes for CASSLAFSSSYNEQFF.

This clonotype was detected ten times or more. The genes are TRBV6-1 and TRBJ1-5; 7 positions match TRBD1. This CDR3 spans 14 amino acids. V shed 7 bases and J 6 bases; nucleotides not matched to a gene: 9. Germline loops: CDR1 MNHNS, CDR2 SASEGT. The CDR3 region has the DNA TGTGCCAGCATCGGGGGTTGGGACAGTCAGCCCCAGCATTTT. It codes for CASIGGWDSQPQHF.

This clonotype was observed a handful of times. The chain is built from TRBV12-3 or TRBV12-4 and TRBJ2-1; D may be TRBD2 (6 bases). With 6 bases removed from V and 0 bases from J, the gap between germline ends came to 12 bases. The CDR3 extends over 15 amino acids. The CDR3 DNA reads TGTGCCAGCAGCCTCCCCGGGAGCTCCTACAATGAGCAGTTCTTC. It yields the protein CASSLPGSSYNEQFF.